The subject of this entry is one TCR beta chain. As handled by the study authors: Amplification of reference gene primers provided the estimated nucleated cell counts. Profiling relied on immunoSEQ multiplex PCR, and the TCRdb table lists in-frame clones only, not all of them. For V, J and clone size, that table is used; D and trimming come from the DNA. This sample carries around 160,000 clones, 65% to 85% of them seen once, and the ten largest clones take 13%. This specimen belongs to a study of blood T cell repertoires in COVID-19. Study details: Sites in the United States, Italy and Spain provided acute and convalescent COVID-19 samples. T cells, B-cell-depleted T cells, or PBMCs supplied cDNA or gDNA.

This TCR derives from a man in his sixties with active or convalescent COVID-19. Material for sequencing was peripheral blood.

The CDR3 is CASSTNRGDNSPLHF. CDR3 nucleotide sequence: TGTGCCAGCAGTACAAACAGGGGAGATAATTCACCCCTCCACTTT. The V gene is TRBV7-8, the J gene TRBJ1-6; 7 nucleotides line up with TRBD1. Germline V gene data show CDR1 as SGHVS and CDR2 as FQNEAQ. V gave up 6 bases and J gave up 5 bases; unmatched junction bases: 7. CDR3 length equals 15 residues.